What follows are 18 T cell receptor beta chains derived from one specimen sequenced in a study of blood T cell repertoires in COVID-19. Sequencing was performed with immunoSEQ multiplex PCR; in TCRdb, only in-frame clones are kept and a portion is missing. The table has about 200,000 clones, approximately 78% seen once. Sequencing input: peripheral blood. The receptors were sampled from a woman older than 75 with acute or convalescent COVID-19.

This clone was counted once. The V and J genes are TRBV28 and TRBJ1-1; perhaps TRBD1 as D (6 bases). V gave up 6 bases and J gave up 1 base, with 18 bases separating them. CDR1 is MDHEN, CDR2 SYDVKM, per germline. This CDR3 is 16 amino acids long. CDR3 amino acids: CASSLGAVGSNTEAFF. The CDR3 DNA follows: TGTGCCAGCAGCCTGGGGGCAGTCGGGTCGAACACTGAAGCTTTCTTT.

This sequence joins TRBV4-1 and TRBJ1-2, with unresolved D. The V and J ends lost 1 base and 2 bases respectively, with 8 bases between them. This CDR3 contains 14 residues. CDR1 MGHRA and CDR2 YSYEKL come from the germline V gene. The CDR3, as DNA: TGCGCCAGCAGCCAAGTTTCAGGCAACTATGGCTACACCTTC. Amino acid sequence: CASSQVSGNYGYTF.

This clone was detected only once. The chain has TRBV18 and TRBJ1-2; weak D call: TRBD1 (5 bases). Trimming stripped 3 bases from V and 4 bases from J, with 15 bases between. The CDR3 has 15 amino acids. Per germline, CDR1 KGHSH and CDR2 LQKENI. The CDR3 reads CASSPPMTAAYGYTF. CDR3 in DNA: TGTGCCAGCTCACCGCCAATGACAGCAGCCTATGGCTACACCTTC.

This chain connects TRBV5-1 to TRBJ2-3; the D gene is possibly TRBD1 (6 bases). Germline V gene lookup returns CDR1 SGHRS and CDR2 YFSETQ. The CDR3 sequence is 15 residues long. Trimming shortened V by 0 bases and J by 1 base, and 9 bases separated the two germline ends. The CDR3 is CASSLVEGGTDTQYF. For the CDR3, the DNA is TGCGCCAGCAGCTTGGTTGAGGGGGGCACAGATACGCAGTATTTT.

This rearrangement joins TRBV7-2 to TRBJ1-2, with D possibly matching TRBD1 (5 bases). Germline CDR1 reads SGHTA; CDR2 reads FQGNSA. The V gene lost 0 bases and the J gene lost 4 bases, with 15 bases spanning the gap. The CDR3 is made up of 16 amino acids. In nucleotides, the CDR3 is TGTGCCAGCAGCTTAGCAAGGAGACAGCCGGCCTATGGCTACACCTTC. Amino acids: CASSLARRQPAYGYTF.

The V call is TRBV4-1, the J call TRBJ1-6; D is ambiguous. Deletions cut 0 bases from V and 0 bases from J, with 6 bases between. The CDR3 spans 16 residues. Germline values: CDR1 MGHRA, CDR2 YSYEKL. The DNA for the CDR3 is TGCGCCAGCAGCCAAGAGCCCAGCTCCTATAATTCACCCCTCCACTTT. Translating it yields CASSQEPSSYNSPLHF.

This clone was observed a few times. The chain joins TRBV5-5 to TRBJ1-1, with 8 bases lining up with TRBD1. J lost 5 bases, V lost 0 bases, and 3 bases had no gene match. The CDR3 spans 14 residues. The V gene's germline CDR1 is SGHKS and CDR2 YYEKEE (reference sequence). This CDR3 reads CASSLGQGKTEAFF. As DNA, the CDR3 is TGTGCCAGCAGCTTGGGACAGGGGAAGACTGAAGCTTTCTTT.

Written as DNA, the CDR3 is TGTGCCAGCAGCTTAACGCACAGGAACTATGGCTACACCTTC. Translated: CASSLTHRNYGYTF. This rearrangement joins TRBV7-3 to TRBJ1-2; maybe TRBD1 (5 bases). The CDR3 consists of 14 residues. The V and J ends lost 0 bases and 2 bases respectively, with 7 bases between them. Germline V gene lookup returns CDR1 SGHTA and CDR2 FQGTGA.

The chain is built from TRBV19 and TRBJ2-5; 7 bases agree with TRBD1. Germline trimming cut 1 base from V and 5 bases from J; bases unmatched to any gene: 10. Per the germline V gene, CDR1 is LNHDA and CDR2 is SQIVND (reference sequence). The CDR3 contains 16 residues. CDR3 sequence reads: CASSIGAGGARETQYF. Here the CDR3 DNA reads TGTGCCAGTAGTATAGGGGCAGGGGGAGCTCGGGAGACCCAGTACTTC.

The gene calls are TRBV6-5 and TRBJ1-2; D not certain. The germline V and J ends were trimmed by 5 bases and 4 bases, with 14 bases remaining between them. Per the germline V gene, CDR1 is MNHEY and CDR2 is SVGAGI. The length of the CDR3 is 14 residues. The CDR3 nucleotides are TGTGCCAGCAGTCCGCCCGACGACATCTATGGCTACACCTTC. Translation: CASSPPDDIYGYTF.

This chain joins TRBV5-6 and TRBJ1-5; TRBD1 matches at 9 bases. This CDR3 is 15 amino acids long. V gave up 4 bases and J gave up 5 bases; unmatched junction bases: 7. CDR1 and CDR2 (germline): SGHDT, YYEEEE. The CDR3 is CASSRRQGGHQPQHF. CDR3 bases: TGTGCCAGCAGCAGAAGACAGGGGGGTCATCAGCCCCAGCATTTT.

This chain uses TRBV7-2 with TRBJ1-6; 7 bases fit TRBD1. This CDR3 is built from 16 residues. J lost 4 bases, V lost 5 bases, and 8 bases had no gene match. In germline, CDR1 is SGHTA, CDR2 FQGNSA. The CDR3 region has the DNA TGTGCCAGCAGCACGGAGACAGGGAGTTATAATTCACCCCTCCACTTT. It translates to CASSTETGSYNSPLHF.

This chain joins TRBV13 and TRBJ2-1; D perhaps matches TRBD2 (6 bases). This CDR3 is built from 16 residues. Trimming shortened V by 2 bases and J by 10 bases, and 21 bases separated the two germline ends. Germline CDR1 PRHDT, CDR2 FYEKMQ (reference sequence). CDR3 in amino acids: CASSLWGTSQAYEQFF. CDR3 DNA sequence: TGTGCCAGCAGCTTATGGGGGACTTCGCAAGCGTACGAGCAGTTCTTC.

The chain combines TRBV24-1 with TRBJ2-5; D might be TRBD2 (5 bases). Germline assignment: CDR1 KGHDR and CDR2 SFDVKD. Deletions cut 3 bases from V and 2 bases from J, with 12 bases between. There are 15 residues in the CDR3. This CDR3 is CATSDNDGVQETQYF. The CDR3 bases are TGTGCCACCAGTGATAACGACGGGGTTCAAGAGACCCAGTACTTC.

V usage is TRBV28 and J usage is TRBJ1-2, with TRBD1 matching over 9 bases. CDR1 is MDHEN, CDR2 SYDVKM, per germline. The CDR3 loop spans 15 amino acids. After removal of 6 bases from V and 3 bases from J, the junction contained 8 bases not matched to a gene. CDR3 coding DNA: TGTGCCAGCAGGTCCGAACAGGGGGCTTACTATGGCTACACCTTC. Encoded protein: CASRSEQGAYYGYTF.

V usage is TRBV5-1 and J usage is TRBJ2-3; TRBD1 agrees at 7 bases. The CDR3 consists of 13 residues. With V trimmed by 0 bases and J by 7 bases, 2 bases remained unmatched. Germline lookup yields CDR1 SGHRS and CDR2 YFSETQ. The CDR3 DNA reads as TGCGCCAGCAGCTTGGACAGGGGTTATACGCAGTATTTT. Protein sequence: CASSLDRGYTQYF.

The gene calls are TRBV29-1 and TRBJ2-3, with 9 bases identical to TRBD2. With V trimmed by 3 bases and J by 4 bases, 5 bases remained unmatched. Germline lookup yields CDR1 SQVTM and CDR2 ANQGSEA. The CDR3 sequence is 14 residues long. Here the CDR3 DNA reads TGCAGCGTTGAGGCTAGCGGGACCCCAGATACGCAGTATTTT. Protein: CSVEASGTPDTQYF.

The chain recombines TRBV27 with TRBJ2-1; D remains ambiguous. There are 12 residues in the CDR3. The ends were cut back, 5 bases at V and 6 bases at J, with 8 bases in the middle. The germline V gene encodes CDR1 MNHEY and CDR2 SMNVEV (reference sequence). The CDR3 DNA is TGTGCCAGCAGTGACCCGGGCAATGAGCAGTTCTTC. It yields the protein CASSDPGNEQFF.